These 13 T cell receptor beta chains were all obtained from the same sample, sequenced in a study of T cells in Graves' hyperthyroidism and ophthalmopathy. RNA transcripts were the template for amplifying TCR beta CDR3 regions. The HTBI set primed first-round TCR CDR3 RT-PCR. TCRdb reanalysed the multiplex PCR reads using MiXCR and keeps one entry per CDR3 protein. Of roughly 510,000 distinct CDR3 sequences in the sample, 40% to 55% were seen once. The material sequenced was peripheral blood or thyroid tissue (not recorded which). Receptors originate from an adult woman with Graves' disease, either hyperthyroidism or ophthalmopathy (not recorded which).

The V and J genes are TRBV20-1 and TRBJ2-3, with 7 bases aligning to TRBD2. The germline V gene encodes CDR1 DFQATT and CDR2 SNEGSKA (reference sequence). After removal of 5 bases from V and 4 bases from J, the junction contained 12 bases not matched to a gene. This CDR3 has 15 amino acids. The CDR3 DNA follows: TGCAGTGCTGGGGGAGGGGCTAGCGGATCAGATACGCAGTATTTT. Protein product: CSAGGGASGSDTQYF.

As regards this clonotype: This may be a read error: a much more frequent sequence differs by one nucleotide. The V gene is TRBV25-1, the J gene TRBJ1-3, with TRBD1 as a possible D gene (5 bases). CDR3 size: 15 residues. Per the germline V gene, CDR1 is MGHDK and CDR2 is SYGVNS. Trimming took 0 bases from V and 8 from J, leaving 14 bases between them. The chain's CDR3 is CASSEYGGRGDTIYF. The CDR3, as DNA: TGTGCCAGCAGTGAATATGGGGGTCGAGGAGACACCATATATTTT.

A remark on this clonotype: Germline is not matched at one junction end, which may reflect a read error. The chain links TRBV7-2 to TRBJ1-1; TRBD1 aligns across 9 bases. From germline, CDR1 is SGHTA and CDR2 FQGNSA. The CDR3 sequence is 16 residues long. CDR3 protein: CASSLAGGQGATEALF. For the CDR3, the DNA is TGTGCCAGCAGCTTAGCGGGGGGACAGGGAGCTACTGAAGCTCTCTTT.

This clonotype was detected only a few times. The chain joins TRBV5-1 to TRBJ1-1; no definite D call. V was pared by 1 base and J by 1 base, with 8 bases between. The V gene's germline CDR1 is SGHRS and CDR2 YFSETQ. The length of the CDR3 is 14 residues. CDR3 sequence: CASSLNVENTEAFF. The CDR3 DNA is TGCGCCAGCAGCTTGAACGTCGAGAACACTGAAGCTTTCTTT.

This clonotype was observed a handful of times. The V gene is TRBV19, the J gene TRBJ1-1, with D tentatively TRBD1 (6 bases). This CDR3 is built from 14 residues. CDR1 is LNHDA and CDR2 is SQIVND in the germline V gene (reference sequence). V dropped 5 bases and J dropped 3 bases, with 13 bases sitting between them. The CDR3 DNA reads as TGTGCCAGTAGTCCCCAGGGGTGGGACACTGAAGCTTTCTTT. It translates to CASSPQGWDTEAFF.

The chain has TRBV5-1 and TRBJ1-3; D gene uncertain. Looked up from germline, CDR1 is SGHRS and CDR2 is YFSETQ. CDR3 length: 16 residues. The V end was cut by 1 base, the J end by 0 bases, with 11 bases between. Written as DNA, the CDR3 is TGCGCCAGCAGCTTGACGGCGGCGTCCTCTGGAAACACCATATATTTT. Translated, it gives CASSLTAASSGNTIYF.

Only one count was recorded for this clonotype. The V call is TRBV7-2, the J call TRBJ1-1, with D uncertain. The CDR3 is made up of 14 amino acids. V lost 5 bases and J lost 1, with 11 bases in between. Germline-derived CDR1 and CDR2 are SGHTA and FQGNSA. The CDR3 DNA sequence: TGTGCCAGCAGCGTTGTATGGAGGAACACTGAAGCTTTCTTT. It translates to CASSVVWRNTEAFF.

Worth noting for this clonotype: One end of the junction fails to match germline, which may point to a read error. The V and J genes are TRBV7-2 and TRBJ2-7; D is uncertain. Germline lookup yields CDR1 SGHTA and CDR2 FQGNSA. CDR3 length: 13 residues. CDR3 residues: CASSSTRPYKQYF. The CDR3 DNA is TGTGCCAGCAGCTCTACCCGCCCCTACAAGCAGTACTTC. Based on the CDR3 plus reference TRBV7-2 and TRBJ2-7, the full variable domain is GAGVSQSPSNKVTEKGKDVELRCDPISGHTALYWYRQSLGQGLEFLIYFQGNSAPDKSGLPSDRFSAERTGGSVSTLTIQRTQQEDSAVYLCASSSTRPYKQYFGPGTRLTVT.

The rearrangement uses TRBV7-4 and TRBJ2-5; TRBD1 or TRBD2 may be the D gene (5 bases each). Trimming pared 0 bases from V and 9 bases from J, leaving 20 bases between. The CDR3 loop spans 16 amino acids. Germline CDR1 reads SGHVT; CDR2 reads SQSDAQ. The CDR3: CASSLARADRSGSQYF. Here the CDR3 DNA reads TGTGCCAGCAGCTTAGCGAGGGCGGATCGCTCAGGGTCCCAGTACTTC.

This clonotype was observed a few times. The chain joins TRBV28 to TRBJ1-2; TRBD1 might be the D (5 bases). This CDR3 is 13 amino acids long. Germline CDR1 reads MDHEN; CDR2 reads SYDVKM. V lost 6 bases to trimming and J lost 7 bases, with 15 bases between them. The CDR3 DNA sequence: TGTGCCAGCAGGTGGGACTGGCCGGGTGGCTACACCTTC. It yields the protein CASRWDWPGGYTF.

The V and J genes are TRBV4-3 and TRBJ2-5, with D maybe TRBD1 (6 bases). The V end was cut by 1 base, the J end by 3 bases, with 15 bases between. Germline loops: CDR1 LGHNA, CDR2 YSLEER. The CDR3 runs 16 residues. The CDR3 reads CASSQGGRTVEETQYF. The CDR3 DNA sequence: TGCGCCAGCAGCCAAGGCGGCCGGACAGTAGAAGAGACCCAGTACTTC.

The V call is TRBV25-1, the J call TRBJ1-1; TRBD1 matches 7 bases. The CDR3 contains 15 residues. In germline, CDR1 is MGHDK, CDR2 SYGVNS. The junction had 11 bases not matched to a gene; V was cut back by 5 bases and J by 5 bases. DNA for the CDR3: TGTGCCAGCAGTTTCACCGGGACAGTGGGAACTGAAGCTTTCTTT. Translating it yields CASSFTGTVGTEAFF.

V and J are TRBV7-9 and TRBJ1-2; D unclear. Germline loops: CDR1 SEHNR, CDR2 FQNEAQ (reference sequence). Deletions cut 5 bases from V and 4 bases from J, with 26 bases between. The CDR3 has 18 amino acids. Written as DNA, the CDR3 is TGTGCCAGCAGCCACCTGGGCACAACCACCACCGTCTTCTATGGCTACACCTTC. It yields the protein CASSHLGTTTTVFYGYTF.